This T cell receptor (beta chain) was recovered during a study of blood T cell repertoires in COVID-19 (TCRdb year 2020). Some background on the complete study: Samples covering the acute and convalescent phases of COVID-19 were provided by collaborators in the United States, Italy and Spain. The prospective study material was composed of cDNA or gDNA derived from T cells, B-cell-depleted T cells, or PBMCs. Deeply sampled blood TCRbeta repertoires from subjects exposed to, actively infected with, or recovered from COVID-19 were included in the dataset. The repertoires were released in a freely available public database intended as a resource for research on the immune response to SARS-CoV-2. The samples were drawn from two sources: the first 160 participants of the ongoing ImmuneRACE study, and 950 to 1,500 subjects contributed by 6 global collaborators. Sample metadata almost always included a de-identified subject ID, COVID-19 status, age in years and sex. HLA class I and class II types, where available, came from metadata supplied by the sample provider rather than from assay-based typing.

The paper's findings and limits, for the study overall: The amount of clinical and demographic metadata varied by source and participant and was provided uncurated.

Unmatched junction bases come to 4, with V trimmed by 5 bases and J by 3 bases. The CDR3 holds 13 amino acids from the cysteine to the phenylalanine. The read is trimmed to its CDR3 DNA, 39 bases read in frame from base 1. The germline V gene provides CDR1 SGHVS and CDR2 FQNEAQ. TCRbeta CDR3 regions were amplified from genomic DNA using the immunoSEQ Assay, a bias-controlled multiplex PCR. Regarding the original processing steps: The number of nucleated cells in each sample was estimated from the amplification of reference gene primers within the assay. To quantify the absolute abundance of each unique TCRbeta CDR3 rearrangement, sequence reads were collapsed and filtered. For each sample, productive Simpson clonality was calculated as the square root of Simpson's diversity index over productive rearrangements. TCRdb's version of the immuneACCESS table is confined to in-frame rearrangements and falls short of the full clone set. An unresolved V gene accounts for under half of the shortfall where checked; the remainder is of unknown origin. D and trimming come from the DNA, and the V and J calls and clone size come from that table. In this sample the table shows about 240,000 clones, 82% of which occur a single time. The ten top clones hold roughly 12% of the sample.

Whole blood was collected in K2EDTA tubes by collaborating institutions according to the institutions' own protocols. For TCRbeta analysis, collaborators shipped samples in one of three forms: frozen whole blood, isolated PBMCs, or DNA extracted from either of those sample types. As for this clone: Its antigen is not yet known. No per-base quality is available; no much larger clone lies one base away.

The chain is encoded by TRBV7-8 joined to TRBJ2-7; the central 7 bases match TRBD2. The clonotype comes from an older woman with active or convalescent COVID-19. The sequenced sample consisted of peripheral blood. CDR3 region: CASSRWEGYEQYF. The nucleotides are TGTGCCAGCAGCCGTTGGGAGGGCTACGAGCAGTACTTC.